Presented here are 19 T cell receptor beta chains from one specimen sequenced in a study of OX40 agonist ivuxolimab in advanced cancers. Produced via immunoSEQ multiplex PCR; TCRdb's table is partial and in-frame only. The sample consists of 20,000 to 25,000 clones, around nine tenths of them appearing once. Sample: CD4+ or CD8+ T cells sorted from blood, taken in a trial of the OX40 agonist ivuxolimab. The receptor source for this set is an adult with an advanced solid tumor such as melanoma, head and neck, liver or kidney cancer.

The table lists this clone with a count of one. The chain links TRBV10-3 to TRBJ2-3; a weak D match, TRBD2 (6 bases). The germline CDR1 and CDR2 sequences are ENHRY and SYGVKD. V lost 5 bases and J 3 bases, leaving 9 bases between the germline ends. This CDR3 comprises 13 residues. In DNA, the CDR3 is TGTGCCATCAGTTCGGGGGAAACAGATACGCAGTATTTT. It translates to CAISSGETDTQYF.

The rearrangement links TRBV7-9 to TRBJ1-3; D not certain. The CDR3 is made up of 15 amino acids. CDR1 and CDR2 (germline): SEHNR, FQNEAQ (reference sequence). Trimming removed 5 bases from V and 4 bases from J, with 15 bases in between. The CDR3 bases are TGTGCCAGCAGCCGCCGGGTGCTGGGAGGAAACACCATATATTTT. Residues: CASSRRVLGGNTIYF.

V usage is TRBV11-2 and J usage is TRBJ1-5; D perhaps matches TRBD1 (5 bases). V was cut by 0 bases and J by 4 bases, with 10 bases left in between. This CDR3 is 15 amino acids long. In germline, CDR1 is SGHAT, CDR2 FQNNGV. The CDR3 nucleotides are TGTGCCAGCAGCTTAGATGGGGGGAATAATCAGCCCCAGCATTTT. As protein: CASSLDGGNNQPQHF. The full variable domain, completed using reference TRBV11-2 and TRBJ1-5, is EAGVAQSPRYKIIEKRQSVAFWCNPISGHATLYWYQQILGQGPKLLIQFQNNGVVDDSQLPKDRFSAERLKGVDSTLKIQPAKLEDSAVYLCASSLDGGNNQPQHFGDGTRLSIL.

A single count supports this clone. This rearrangement joins TRBV7-2 to TRBJ2-3; 8 bases agree with TRBD1. The ends lost 5 bases at V and 1 base at J; junction bases unmatched: 5. CDR3 length: 15 residues. Germline values: CDR1 SGHTA, CDR2 FQGNSA. The CDR3 here is CASSTMGQGTDTQYF. CDR3 sequence (DNA): TGTGCCAGCAGCACAATGGGACAGGGCACAGATACGCAGTATTTT.

The gene calls are TRBV5-1 and TRBJ2-3; D not resolved. The V gene's germline CDR1 is SGHRS and CDR2 YFSETQ. CDR3 length: 14 amino acids. V dropped 4 bases and J dropped 4 bases, with 13 bases sitting between them. The CDR3 region is CASSQRMVADTQYF. The CDR3 DNA is TGCGCCAGCAGCCAAAGGATGGTGGCAGATACGCAGTATTTT.

The rearrangement uses TRBV5-8 and TRBJ1-4, with 10 positions matching TRBD1. V shed 1 base and J 4 bases; nucleotides not matched to a gene: 7. CDR1 is SGHTS, CDR2 YDEGEE, per germline. The CDR3 is made up of 17 amino acids. CDR3: CASSLWTGGFFNEKLFF. CDR3 nucleotide sequence: TGTGCCAGCAGCTTGTGGACAGGGGGGTTTTTTAATGAAAAACTGTTTTTT.

The chain joins TRBV28 to TRBJ1-2, with 9 bases aligning to TRBD1. V shed 4 bases, J shed 7 bases, and the junction held 13 bases outside the gene matches. CDR3 length: 16 amino acids. Germline V lookup: CDR1 MDHEN, CDR2 SYDVKM. The CDR3 DNA is TGTGCCAGCAGTTCCCGACCGGGACAGGGTTCCGGTGGCTACACCTTC. Translated, it gives CASSSRPGQGSGGYTF.

The rearrangement uses TRBV18 and TRBJ1-1; tentative D call: TRBD1 (5 bases). Germline V gene data show CDR1 as KGHSH and CDR2 as LQKENI. V was clipped by 3 bases and J by 4 bases, with 9 bases between them. This CDR3 contains 13 residues. Written as DNA, the CDR3 is TGTGCCAGCTCACCCCCAGGGAGCACTGAAGCTTTCTTT. Its translation is CASSPPGSTEAFF.

J is TRBJ2-3 and V is TRBV25-1; the D is unclear. Per germline, CDR1 MGHDK and CDR2 SYGVNS. Deletions cut 2 bases from V and 4 bases from J, with 10 bases between. This CDR3 is built from 14 residues. CDR3 loop: CASSEPMGPDTQYF. The CDR3 DNA reads TGTGCCAGCAGTGAACCCATGGGCCCAGATACGCAGTATTTT.

This clone was recorded a few times. V gene TRBV7-2 combines with J gene TRBJ2-7; no reliable D call. The CDR3 is 12 residues long. Trimming left V 3 bases short and J 3 bases short, with 6 bases between. Germline CDR1 and CDR2: SGHTA and FQGNSA. As DNA, the CDR3 is TGTGCCAGCAGCTTGGACCTCTACGAGCAGTACTTC. It is translated as CASSLDLYEQYF.

The chain is built from TRBV5-1 and TRBJ2-2, with 9 nucleotides matching TRBD1. J lost 6 bases, V lost 4 bases, and 7 bases had no gene match. This CDR3 has 15 residues. Germline V gene lookup returns CDR1 SGHRS and CDR2 YFSETQ. The CDR3 protein is CASSRGTGKAGELFF. CDR3 sequence (DNA): TGCGCCAGCAGCCGCGGGACAGGGAAGGCCGGGGAGCTGTTTTTT.

Regarding this clone: The sample carries other DNA sequences with the same CDR3. The chain links TRBV5-4 to TRBJ1-1; D call uncertain. The CDR3 loop spans 15 amino acids. CDR1 is SGHNT, CDR2 YYREEE, per germline (reference sequence). The V end was cut by 0 bases, the J end by 2 bases, with 11 bases between. In DNA form, the CDR3 reads TGTGCCAGCAGCTTGGTTCGGCTATCTAACACTGAAGCTTTCTTT. It specifies CASSLVRLSNTEAFF.

The chain uses TRBV11-3 and TRBJ2-3, with D possibly being TRBD2 (6 bases). Germline values: CDR1 SGHNT, CDR2 YENEEA. The CDR3 loop spans 13 amino acids. Trimming took off 4 bases at V and 1 base at J, with 6 bases between the two ends. CDR3 DNA sequence: TGTGCCAGCAGCTGGAGGGGCACAGATACGCAGTATTTT. Its protein is CASSWRGTDTQYF.

The V and J genes are TRBV18 and TRBJ2-5; TRBD2 might be the D (6 bases). The germline V and J ends were trimmed by 5 bases and 5 bases, with 18 bases remaining between them. Per the germline V gene, CDR1 is KGHSH and CDR2 is LQKENI. CDR3 length: 15 residues. The CDR3: CASSAQTSTRETQYF. Here the CDR3 DNA reads TGTGCCAGCTCAGCCCAGACTAGTACCAGGGAGACCCAGTACTTC.

This chain links TRBV18 with TRBJ2-7, with 7 bases matching TRBD1. V trimming: 5 bases; J trimming: 6 bases; junction bases outside the gene matches: 10. Germline V gene sequence: CDR1 KGHSH, CDR2 LQKENI. The CDR3 has 14 residues. The CDR3 sequence is CASSKNRGLGEQYF. In DNA, the CDR3 is TGTGCCAGCTCAAAGAACAGGGGTTTAGGCGAGCAGTACTTC.

The genes are TRBV18 and TRBJ2-1, with TRBD2 as a possible D gene (6 bases). Germline V gene data show CDR1 as KGHSH and CDR2 as LQKENI. V dropped 4 bases and J dropped 3 bases, with 16 bases sitting between them. This CDR3 spans 16 amino acids. As DNA, the CDR3 is TGTGCCAGCTCACGCAACAACGGGGGAGACTACAATGAGCAGTTCTTC. This gives the protein CASSRNNGGDYNEQFF.

This clone appeared once. This chain connects TRBV21-1 to TRBJ1-5; the table's TRBD1 call for D was not verified on the DNA. TRBV21-1 is termed a pseudogene. The CDR3 runs 17 residues. CDR3 in amino acids: CASSKDGGTGDNQPQHF. The CDR3 region has the DNA TGTGCCAGCAGCAAAGACGGCGGGACAGGGGACAATCAGCCCCAGCATTTT.

This rearrangement joins TRBV5-1 to TRBJ1-3; 7 positions match TRBD1. Germline-derived CDR1 and CDR2 are SGHRS and YFSETQ. CDR3 length: 13 amino acids. Unmatched junction bases numbered 2, after V lost 6 bases and J lost 2 bases. The DNA for the CDR3 is TGCGCCAGCACAACAGGGGCTGGAAACACCATATATTTT. Translating it yields CASTTGAGNTIYF.

CDR3 loop: CASSLSQGGHNEQFF. CDR3 sequence (DNA): TGTGCCAGCAGCTTGAGTCAAGGGGGACACAATGAGCAGTTCTTC. The V call is TRBV5-4, the J call TRBJ2-1, with D tentatively TRBD1 (6 bases). The CDR3 has 15 residues. Germline V CDR1 and CDR2: SGHNT, YYREEE (reference sequence). With 1 base removed from V and 5 bases from J, the gap between germline ends came to 13 bases.